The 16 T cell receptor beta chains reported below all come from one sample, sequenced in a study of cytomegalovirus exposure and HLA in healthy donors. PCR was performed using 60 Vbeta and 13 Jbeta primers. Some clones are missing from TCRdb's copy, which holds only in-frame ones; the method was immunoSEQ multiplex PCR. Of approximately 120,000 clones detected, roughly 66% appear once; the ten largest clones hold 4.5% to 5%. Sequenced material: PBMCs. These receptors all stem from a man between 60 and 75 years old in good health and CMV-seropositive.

The chain's CDR3 is CASSLGTGYEQYF. CDR3 bases: TGTGCCAGCAGCTTGGGGACAGGCTACGAGCAGTACTTC. V and J are TRBV5-6 and TRBJ2-7; 7 nucleotides agree with TRBD1. Trimming removed 0 bases from V and 3 bases from J; junction bases left unmatched: 0. This CDR3 spans 13 amino acids. The germline V gene has CDR1 SGHDT and CDR2 YYEEEE.

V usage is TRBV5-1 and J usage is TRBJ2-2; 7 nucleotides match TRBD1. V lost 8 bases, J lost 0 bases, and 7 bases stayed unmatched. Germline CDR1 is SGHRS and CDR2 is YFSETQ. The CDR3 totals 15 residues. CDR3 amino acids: CASGGRGTNTGELFF. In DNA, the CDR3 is TGCGCCAGTGGCGGCAGGGGGACGAACACCGGGGAGCTGTTTTTT.

The chain's CDR3 is CASSYRGEQFF. The CDR3 DNA reads TGTGCCAGCAGCTACCGGGGGGAGCAGTTCTTC. The chain employs TRBV13 and TRBJ2-1; D possibly corresponds to TRBD2 (6 bases). V was cut by 4 bases and J by 10 bases, with 8 bases left in between. Germline values: CDR1 PRHDT, CDR2 FYEKMQ (reference sequence). This CDR3 has 11 residues.

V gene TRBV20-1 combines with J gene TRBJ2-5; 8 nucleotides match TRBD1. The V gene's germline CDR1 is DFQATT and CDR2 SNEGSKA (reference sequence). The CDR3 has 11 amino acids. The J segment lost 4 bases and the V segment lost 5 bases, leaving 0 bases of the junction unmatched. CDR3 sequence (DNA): TGCAGTGCTGGACAGGGAGAGACCCAGTACTTC. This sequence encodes CSAGQGETQYF.

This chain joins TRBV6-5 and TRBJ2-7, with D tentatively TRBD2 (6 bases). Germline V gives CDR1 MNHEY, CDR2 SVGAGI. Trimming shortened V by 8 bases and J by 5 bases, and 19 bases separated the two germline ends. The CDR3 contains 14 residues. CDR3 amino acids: CASHGRGSRNEQYF. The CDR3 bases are TGTGCCAGCCACGGACGGGGGTCGAGAAACGAGCAGTACTTC.

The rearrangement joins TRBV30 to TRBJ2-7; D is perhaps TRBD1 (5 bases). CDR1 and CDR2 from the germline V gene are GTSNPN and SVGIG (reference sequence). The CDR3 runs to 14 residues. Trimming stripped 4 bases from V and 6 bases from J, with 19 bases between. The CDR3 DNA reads TGTGCCTGGACCAAAGGTCCACAAAGGGGCGAGCAGTACTTC. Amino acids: CAWTKGPQRGEQYF. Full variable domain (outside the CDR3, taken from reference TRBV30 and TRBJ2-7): SQTIHQWPATLVQPVGSPLSLECTVEGTSNPNLYWYRQAAGRGLQLLFYSVGIGQISSEVPQNLSASRPQDRQFILSSKKLLLSDSGFYLCAWTKGPQRGEQYFGPGTRLTVT.

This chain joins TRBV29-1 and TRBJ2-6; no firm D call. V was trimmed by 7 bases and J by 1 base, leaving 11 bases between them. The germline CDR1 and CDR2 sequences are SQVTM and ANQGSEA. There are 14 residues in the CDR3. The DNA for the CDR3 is TGCAGCGCGTCTGAGAATTCTGGGGCCAACGTCCTGACTTTC. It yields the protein CSASENSGANVLTF.

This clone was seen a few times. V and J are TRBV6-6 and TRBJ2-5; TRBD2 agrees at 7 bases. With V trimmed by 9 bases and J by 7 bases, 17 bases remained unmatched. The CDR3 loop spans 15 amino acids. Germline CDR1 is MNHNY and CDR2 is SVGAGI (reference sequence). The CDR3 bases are TGTGCCAGTGGGCCTCTTAGCGGGTTGAGGGGGACCCAGTACTTC. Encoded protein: CASGPLSGLRGTQYF.

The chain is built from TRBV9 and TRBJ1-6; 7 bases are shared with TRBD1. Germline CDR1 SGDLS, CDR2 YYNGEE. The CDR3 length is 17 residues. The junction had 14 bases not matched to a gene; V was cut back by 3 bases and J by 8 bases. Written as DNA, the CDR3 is TGTGCCAGCAGCGCACACACAGGACAGGTGGTAGATTCACCCCTCCACTTT. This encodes CASSAHTGQVVDSPLHF. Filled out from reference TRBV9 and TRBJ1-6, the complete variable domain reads DSGVTQTPKHLITATGQRVTLRCSPRSGDLSVYWYQQSLDQGLQFLIQYYNGEERAKGNILERFSAQQFPDLHSELNLSSLELGDSALYFCASSAHTGQVVDSPLHFGNGTRLTVT.

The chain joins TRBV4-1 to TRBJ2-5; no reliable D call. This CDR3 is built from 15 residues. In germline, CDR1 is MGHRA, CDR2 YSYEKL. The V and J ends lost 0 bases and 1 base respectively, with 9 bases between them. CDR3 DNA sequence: TGCGCCAGCAGCCAAGAGGAACAGTCCCAAGAGACCCAGTACTTC. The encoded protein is CASSQEEQSQETQYF.

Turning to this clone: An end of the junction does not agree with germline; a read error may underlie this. The chain's CDR3 is CASLPVLHTEAFF. CDR3 nucleotides: TGTGCCAGCTTACCAGTCCTCCACACTGAAGCTTTCTTT. V and J are TRBV18 and TRBJ1-1, with unresolved D. Germline CDR1 is KGHSH and CDR2 is LQKENI. The CDR3 totals 13 residues.

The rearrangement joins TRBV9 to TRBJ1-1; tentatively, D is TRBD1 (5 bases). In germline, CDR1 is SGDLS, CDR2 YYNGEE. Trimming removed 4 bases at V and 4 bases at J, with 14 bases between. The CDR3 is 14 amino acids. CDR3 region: CASSQKQGPTEAFF. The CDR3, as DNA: TGTGCCAGCAGCCAGAAGCAGGGCCCCACTGAAGCTTTCTTT. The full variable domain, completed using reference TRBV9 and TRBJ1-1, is DSGVTQTPKHLITATGQRVTLRCSPRSGDLSVYWYQQSLDQGLQFLIQYYNGEERAKGNILERFSAQQFPDLHSELNLSSLELGDSALYFCASSQKQGPTEAFFGQGTRLTVV.

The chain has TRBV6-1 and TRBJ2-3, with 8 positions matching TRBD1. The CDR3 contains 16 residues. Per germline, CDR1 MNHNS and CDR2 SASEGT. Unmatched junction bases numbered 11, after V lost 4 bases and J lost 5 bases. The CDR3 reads CASSGSLTGAEDTQYF. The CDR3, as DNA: TGTGCCAGCAGTGGCTCGCTGACAGGGGCAGAAGATACGCAGTATTTT.

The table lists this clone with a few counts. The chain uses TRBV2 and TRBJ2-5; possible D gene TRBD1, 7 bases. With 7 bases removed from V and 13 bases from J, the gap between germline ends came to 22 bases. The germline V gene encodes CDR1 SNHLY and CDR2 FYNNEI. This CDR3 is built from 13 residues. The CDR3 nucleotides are TGTGCCAGCATTCTAGGGGGCGGGGCCCTCCGGTACTTC. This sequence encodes CASILGGGALRYF.

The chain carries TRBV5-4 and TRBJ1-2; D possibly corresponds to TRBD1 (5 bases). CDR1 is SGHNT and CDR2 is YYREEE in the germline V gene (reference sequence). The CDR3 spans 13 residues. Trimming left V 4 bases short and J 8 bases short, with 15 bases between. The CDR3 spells CASSPRQGRGYTF. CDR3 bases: TGTGCCAGCAGCCCCCGGCAGGGTCGAGGCTACACCTTC.

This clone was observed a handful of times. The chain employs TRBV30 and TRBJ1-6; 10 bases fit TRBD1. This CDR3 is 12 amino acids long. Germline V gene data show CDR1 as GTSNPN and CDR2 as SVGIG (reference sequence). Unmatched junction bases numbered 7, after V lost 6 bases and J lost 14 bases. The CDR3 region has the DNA TGTGCCTGCGGACAGGGGGGTAGCACCCTCCACTTT. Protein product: CACGQGGSTLHF. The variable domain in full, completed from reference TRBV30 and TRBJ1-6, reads SQTIHQWPATLVQPVGSPLSLECTVEGTSNPNLYWYRQAAGRGLQLLFYSVGIGQISSEVPQNLSASRPQDRQFILSSKKLLLSDSGFYLCACGQGGSTLHFGNGTRLTVT.